This TCR beta chain stems from a study of T-cell reconstitution after alpha-beta-depleted transplantation in children. Molecular barcoding with unique molecular identifiers was used for the TCRbeta library. MiXCR, applied by TCRdb to the PCR reads, yields one record per CDR3 protein. This sample has just under 350,000 distinct CDR3 sequences, with about a sixth found just once. The V gene's germline CDR1 is MRHNA and CDR2 SNTAGT. With 4 bases removed from V and 1 base from J, the gap between germline ends came to 14 bases. The CDR3 consists of 16 residues. Material: PBMCs, mostly from graft donor cells, obtained 360 days after TCRalphabeta/CD19-depleted stem cell transplant. The V gene is TRBV6-4, the J gene TRBJ2-1; D perhaps matches TRBD1 (6 bases). This receptor was identified in a male patient between 2 and 10 years old who had a stem cell transplant for acute lymphoblastic leukemia, so the T cells may come from the graft donor. The CDR3: CASSAKGVVSYNEQFF. The DNA for the CDR3 is TGTGCCAGCAGTGCTAAGGGGGTTGTATCCTACAATGAGCAGTTCTTC.